This T cell receptor beta chain was captured in a study of regulatory T cells in long-lasting Graves disease. The germline V and J ends were trimmed by 3 bases and 7 bases, with 32 bases remaining between them. The CDR3 consists of 20 residues. Germline values: CDR1 SGDLS, CDR2 YYNGEE. Sequencing libraries for TCR beta were prepared with iRepertoire HTBI primers and Arm-PCR of CDR3 regions. MiXCR was run by TCRdb on the multiplex PCR reads, yielding one entry per CDR3 protein. Among 420,000 or so distinct CDR3 sequences, 15% to 20% were seen once, and the ten largest hold under 30%. Time point specified: newly diagnosed GD, antithyroid drugs for less than 3 months. RNA isolated from PBMCs was used to make the TCR library. A further study also used this sample, focusing on T cells in Graves' hyperthyroidism and ophthalmopathy.

The specimen was peripheral blood mononuclear cells (PBMCs), collected at new diagnosis, from a patient treated with antithyroid drugs. The sequence derives from a woman aged 18-29 years with Graves disease. The chain carries TRBV9 and TRBJ2-1; D uncertain. The CDR3 loop is CASSAQSLGAWDPRLNEQFF. The CDR3 bases are TGTGCCAGCAGCGCGCAATCTCTCGGCGCGTGGGATCCGAGGTTAAATGAGCAGTTCTTC.